What follows are 32 T cell receptor beta chains derived from one specimen sequenced in a study of blood T cells in healthy people across ages. Alongside a J-beta primer mix, a sample-barcoded 5' primer served in a second PCR lasting roughly 6 to 12 cycles. TCRdb re-called the 5' RACE reads with MiXCR, one entry per CDR3 protein. The sample lists approximately 780,000 distinct CDR3 sequences, 20% to 30% seen once, with around 2.9% in the top ten. This same sample was also taken into another study, of T cells of mothers and their children.

Sequenced sample: blood. The origin of the receptors is a boy aged 10-17 years in good health.

This clonotype was seen more than once but under ten times. The genes are TRBV28 and TRBJ2-7; D assignment may be TRBD1 or TRBD2 (5 bases each). The V end lost 6 bases, the J end lost 3 bases, and 18 bases lay between the germline ends. Per the germline V gene, CDR1 is MDHEN and CDR2 is SYDVKM. The CDR3 contains 15 residues. The CDR3 protein is CASRTQTAAGYEQYF. Written as DNA, the CDR3 is TGTGCCAGCAGAACCCAGACAGCGGCAGGCTACGAGCAGTACTTC.

This clonotype has at least ten counts. CDR3 bases: TGTGCCAGCAGCGGGACAGCCTACGAGCAGTACTTC. Amino acids: CASSGTAYEQYF. The J gene is TRBJ2-7, the V gene TRBV12-3 or TRBV12-4, with 7 nucleotides matching TRBD1. The CDR3 loop spans 12 amino acids. The junction had 1 base not matched to a gene; V was cut back by 6 bases and J by 2 bases.

This chain uses TRBV4-1 with TRBJ2-1; possibly TRBD1 for D (6 bases). The germline V gene has CDR1 MGHRA and CDR2 YSYEKL. The CDR3 has 15 amino acids. Trimming took 3 bases from V and 2 from J, leaving 11 bases between them. The DNA of the CDR3 is TGCGCCAGCAGCCATTCTAACAGGGCCTACAATGAGCAGTTCTTC. Protein product: CASSHSNRAYNEQFF.

This clonotype turned up a few times. This chain connects TRBV10-3 to TRBJ2-5; tentatively, D is TRBD1 (5 bases). V dropped 6 bases and J dropped 5 bases, with 13 bases sitting between them. The CDR3 contains 13 residues. CDR1 ENHRY and CDR2 SYGVKD come from the germline V gene. Here the CDR3 DNA reads TGTGCCATCAGGACCGACAGTCGTGAGACCCAGTACTTC. Translating gives CAIRTDSRETQYF.

There are a few counts of this clonotype. The rearrangement uses TRBV4-1 and TRBJ2-5, with TRBD2 matching over 8 bases. The germline V gene encodes CDR1 MGHRA and CDR2 YSYEKL. Losses at the gene ends were 3 bases for V and 4 bases for J; bases not matched to a gene: 10. The CDR3 sequence is 16 residues long. The CDR3 sequence is CASSHETGGALETQYF. The CDR3 nucleotides read TGCGCCAGCAGCCACGAAACCGGGGGGGCCTTAGAGACCCAGTACTTC.

The chain joins TRBV11-2 to TRBJ1-4; 9 nucleotides align to TRBD1. Germline V gives CDR1 SGHAT, CDR2 FQNNGV. Trimming removed 3 bases from V and 8 bases from J; junction bases left unmatched: 7. This CDR3 is built from 15 residues. The CDR3 DNA is TGTGCCAGCAGCTTTACGGGACAGGGCCAAGAAAAACTGTTTTTT. This sequence encodes CASSFTGQGQEKLFF.

V is TRBV6-1 and J is TRBJ2-6; D might be TRBD1 (6 bases). With 7 bases removed from V and 4 bases from J, the gap between germline ends came to 11 bases. Germline values: CDR1 MNHNS, CDR2 SASEGT. This CDR3 is 14 amino acids long. CDR3 bases: TGTGCCAGCAAGGGGGTAGTGGGGGCCAACGTCCTGACTTTC. Translation: CASKGVVGANVLTF.

This clonotype was recorded a few times. The rearrangement links TRBV5-6 to TRBJ2-5; 10 bases match TRBD1. The J segment lost 4 bases and the V segment lost 4 bases, leaving 10 bases of the junction unmatched. The CDR3 sequence is 16 residues long. The germline gives CDR1 SGHDT, CDR2 YYEEEE. The DNA of the CDR3 is TGTGCCAGCAGCGGGTTGGGACAGGGGACCCCAGAGACCCAGTACTTC. It specifies CASSGLGQGTPETQYF.

This clonotype has a handful of counts. The J gene is TRBJ2-1, the V gene TRBV27; 7 nucleotides align to TRBD1. The CDR3 totals 15 residues. Germline values: CDR1 MNHEY, CDR2 SMNVEV (reference sequence). V lost 2 bases, J lost 8 bases, and 9 bases stayed unmatched. The CDR3: CASSLGQGELDEQFF. The CDR3 DNA sequence: TGTGCCAGCAGTTTAGGGCAGGGGGAGTTGGATGAGCAGTTCTTC.

The V gene is TRBV14, the J gene TRBJ2-5; D remains unclear. CDR3 length: 15 amino acids. The germline V gene encodes CDR1 SGHDN and CDR2 FVKESK. V gave up 0 bases and J gave up 5 bases, with 13 bases separating them. Here the CDR3 reads CASSQDQLVRETQYF. The DNA of the CDR3 is TGTGCCAGCAGCCAAGATCAGCTAGTCCGGGAGACCCAGTACTTC.

This clonotype has a count of ten or more. J is TRBJ2-7 and V is TRBV12-3 or TRBV12-4; 10 bases match TRBD1. There are 14 residues in the CDR3. J lost 1 base, V lost 5 bases, and 2 bases had no gene match. CDR3 amino acids: CASSLDRGSYEQYF. DNA of the CDR3: TGTGCCAGCAGTCTGGACAGGGGGTCCTACGAGCAGTACTTC.

This sequence joins TRBV29-1 and TRBJ2-5, with D possibly TRBD2 on 6 matching bases. CDR1 is SQVTM and CDR2 is ANQGSEA in the germline V gene. V shed 3 bases and J shed 5 bases, with 19 bases lying between them. The CDR3 is made up of 15 amino acids. The CDR3 DNA reads as TGCAGCGTTGACGGGGGTGATGAGCATCAGGAGACCCAGTACTTC. Amino acids: CSVDGGDEHQETQYF. Based on the CDR3 plus reference TRBV29-1 and TRBJ2-5, the full variable domain is SAVISQKPSRDICQRGTSLTIQCQVDSQVTMMFWYRQQPGQSLTLIATANQGSEATYESGFVIDKFPISRPNLTFSTLTVSNMSPEDSSIYLCSVDGGDEHQETQYFGPGTRLLVL.

The V and J genes are TRBV20-1 and TRBJ1-2; possibly TRBD1 for D (5 bases). The CDR3 length is 14 residues. Germline V lookup: CDR1 DFQATT, CDR2 SNEGSKA (reference sequence). V was pared by 1 base and J by 4 bases, with 13 bases between. For the CDR3, the DNA is TGCAGTGCTAGAGTGCTGGGGGGACTCTATGGCTACACCTTC. It codes for CSARVLGGLYGYTF.

This clonotype was found a few times. The chain employs TRBV20-1 and TRBJ2-7; D possibly corresponds to TRBD2 (5 bases). The ends were cut back, 2 bases at V and 2 bases at J, with 10 bases in the middle. CDR1 DFQATT and CDR2 SNEGSKA come from the germline V gene (reference sequence). The CDR3 spans 13 residues. This chain's CDR3 is CSARWRMAYEQYF. The CDR3 DNA reads TGCAGTGCTAGATGGAGGATGGCCTACGAGCAGTACTTC.

This clonotype was seen a few times. The chain has TRBV21-1 and TRBJ2-7; the table's TRBD1 call for D was not verified on the DNA. TRBV21-1 is designated a pseudogene. This CDR3 contains 15 residues. CDR3 DNA: TGTGCCAGCAGCAAACCAGGGGTTGTGACCTACGAGCAGTACTTC. It is translated as CASSKPGVVTYEQYF.

This clonotype was detected a few times. This sequence joins TRBV28 and TRBJ2-4, with a weak D call TRBD2 (5 bases). There are 14 residues in the CDR3. Germline V gene sequence: CDR1 MDHEN, CDR2 SYDVKM. Trimming shortened V by 2 bases and J by 6 bases, and 11 bases separated the two germline ends. The CDR3 reads CASSLSGRGNIQYF. CDR3 DNA: TGTGCCAGCAGTTTAAGCGGACGGGGAAACATTCAGTACTTC.

This clonotype was picked up a small number of times. The rearrangement links TRBV9 to TRBJ2-7; a weak D match, TRBD2 (5 bases). Trimming removed 0 bases from V and 5 bases from J, with 6 bases in between. The CDR3 is 12 amino acids. The germline CDR1 and CDR2 sequences are SGDLS and YYNGEE. CDR3 amino acids: CASSVDGDEQYF. CDR3 sequence (DNA): TGTGCCAGCAGCGTAGACGGGGACGAGCAGTACTTC.

This sequence joins TRBV12-3 or TRBV12-4 and TRBJ1-3; the match to TRBD1 covers 10 bases. This CDR3 comprises 16 residues. After removal of 7 bases from V and 2 bases from J, the junction contained 8 bases not matched to a gene. The CDR3 sequence is CASTKGDRGAGNTIYF. CDR3 in DNA: TGTGCCAGCACTAAGGGGGACAGGGGCGCTGGAAACACCATATATTTT.

The V call is TRBV20-1, the J call TRBJ1-1; 8 positions match TRBD1. Germline loops: CDR1 DFQATT, CDR2 SNEGSKA (reference sequence). The CDR3 loop spans 16 amino acids. J was trimmed by 2 bases and V by 2 bases; bases with no gene match: 10. The DNA of the CDR3 is TGCAGTGCTAGACAGGGGGCGTTCTCCCAAAACACTGAAGCTTTCTTT. Amino acids: CSARQGAFSQNTEAFF.

A remark on this clonotype: This likely comes from a read error, as the CDR3 has no conserved phenylalanine or tryptophan at its end. This chain joins TRBV5-1 and TRBJ2-5; D is possibly TRBD1 (6 bases). Gene TRBJ2-7 matches the end of the DNA better, so the J call may be wrong. This CDR3 region has 17 residues. The germline CDR1 and CDR2 sequences are SGHRS and YFSETQ. CDR3 sequence: CASSFSSDRTQPYEQYL. DNA for the CDR3: TGCGCCAGCAGCTTCTCTTCCGACAGGACCCAACCCTACGAGCAGTACCTC.

This chain uses TRBV5-1 with TRBJ1-5, with a weak D call TRBD1 (5 bases). Trimming shortened V by 4 bases and J by 6 bases, and 14 bases separated the two germline ends. The CDR3 has 14 amino acids. Germline-derived CDR1 and CDR2 are SGHRS and YFSETQ. CDR3 in amino acids: CASSLAGGTQPQHF. CDR3 nucleotide sequence: TGCGCCAGCAGCCTCGCCGGAGGGACTCAGCCCCAGCATTTT.

The V call is TRBV12-3 or TRBV12-4, the J call TRBJ2-1; D ambiguous. Trimming removed 2 bases from V and 1 base from J, with 6 bases in between. The CDR3 sequence is 14 residues long. The CDR3 DNA reads TGTGCCAGCAGTTTACATAGTTCCTACAATGAGCAGTTCTTC. Amino acids: CASSLHSSYNEQFF.

The V call is TRBV15, the J call TRBJ2-6; D gene unclear. The V gene lost 1 base and the J gene lost 0 bases, with 7 bases spanning the gap. The germline V gene has CDR1 LNHNV and CDR2 YYDKDF (reference sequence). This CDR3 has 16 residues. CDR3 DNA: TGTGCCACCAGCAGAGGTTTGGGCTCTGGGGCCAACGTCCTGACTTTC. Protein: CATSRGLGSGANVLTF.

This clonotype was detected only a few times. The V and J genes are TRBV10-2 and TRBJ2-7, with 11 nucleotides matching TRBD2. Trimming cost V 5 bases and J 3 bases; bases outside gene matches: 6. The length of the CDR3 is 15 residues. Per germline, CDR1 WSHSY and CDR2 SAAADI. In DNA form, the CDR3 reads TGCGCCAGCAGTACACTAGCGGGGGCCTACTACGAGCAGTACTTC. As protein: CASSTLAGAYYEQYF.

This clonotype has at least ten counts. The V and J genes are TRBV5-1 and TRBJ1-1, with a weak D call TRBD1 (5 bases). With 4 bases removed from V and 2 bases from J, the gap between germline ends came to 12 bases. The V gene's germline CDR1 is SGHRS and CDR2 YFSETQ. The CDR3 runs 14 residues. The CDR3 coding sequence is TGCGCCAGCAGCCTCTCTGGGACTAACACTGAAGCTTTCTTT. The encoded protein is CASSLSGTNTEAFF.

This clonotype was detected a few times. This rearrangement joins TRBV16 to TRBJ1-5; D remains ambiguous. Trimming pared 3 bases from V and 5 bases from J, leaving 17 bases between. CDR1 and CDR2 from the germline V gene are KGHSY and FQNENV. This CDR3 spans 16 amino acids. This CDR3 reads CASSQSRAPADQPQHF. The CDR3 region has the DNA TGTGCCAGCAGCCAGTCCAGAGCCCCCGCAGATCAGCCCCAGCATTTT.

This clonotype has just a few counts. DNA for the CDR3: TGCAGCGTTGGGCAGGGGACGTCTGTAGTAGATACGCAGTATTTT. Residues: CSVGQGTSVVDTQYF. The genes are TRBV29-1 and TRBJ2-3, with D possibly being TRBD1 (6 bases). CDR1 and CDR2 from the germline V gene are SQVTM and ANQGSEA. The CDR3 runs 15 residues. The germline V and J ends were trimmed by 4 bases and 5 bases, with 19 bases remaining between them.

The chain recombines TRBV7-8 with TRBJ1-5; D gene uncertain. V dropped 1 base and J dropped 4 bases, with 8 bases sitting between them. In germline, CDR1 is SGHVS, CDR2 FQNEAQ. This CDR3 is built from 14 residues. CDR3 coding DNA: TGTGCCAGCAGCTTAGGGGCGGATAATCAGCCCCAGCATTTT. Translation gives CASSLGADNQPQHF.

This clonotype was seen only once. The chain joins TRBV6-5 to TRBJ1-2, with D possibly being TRBD1 (5 bases). The V and J ends lost 6 bases and 3 bases respectively, with 11 bases between them. Per the germline V gene, CDR1 is MNHEY and CDR2 is SVGAGI. The CDR3 is 13 residues long. CDR3 in DNA: TGTGCCAGCAGGGAGGGGCTTTACTATGGCTACACCTTC. Translated, it gives CASREGLYYGYTF.

CDR3 in DNA: TGTGCCAGCAGCTATCCAACAGGCTGGGCCAACGTCCTGACTTTC. Translated: CASSYPTGWANVLTF. J is TRBJ2-6 and V is TRBV7-2, with a tentative D call TRBD1 (5 bases). In germline, CDR1 is SGHTA, CDR2 FQGNSA. The CDR3 spans 15 residues. V gave up 4 bases and J gave up 5 bases, with 12 bases separating them.

CDR3 bases: TGTGCCAGCAACTCCCCGGACCGCCAGACCCAGTACTTC. Translating gives CASNSPDRQTQYF. V gene TRBV5-4 combines with J gene TRBJ2-5; no clear D gene. Germline CDR1 and CDR2: SGHNT and YYREEE (reference sequence). The CDR3 consists of 13 residues. V was clipped by 6 bases and J by 6 bases, with 15 bases between them.

The chain uses TRBV20-1 and TRBJ2-5; 10 positions agree with TRBD1. Germline V gene data show CDR1 as DFQATT and CDR2 as SNEGSKA (reference sequence). V lost 0 bases, J lost 5 bases, and 6 bases stayed unmatched. This CDR3 is built from 15 residues. CDR3 bases: TGCAGTGCTAGAGATTGGGACAGGGGACGGGAGACCCAGTACTTC. Protein product: CSARDWDRGRETQYF.